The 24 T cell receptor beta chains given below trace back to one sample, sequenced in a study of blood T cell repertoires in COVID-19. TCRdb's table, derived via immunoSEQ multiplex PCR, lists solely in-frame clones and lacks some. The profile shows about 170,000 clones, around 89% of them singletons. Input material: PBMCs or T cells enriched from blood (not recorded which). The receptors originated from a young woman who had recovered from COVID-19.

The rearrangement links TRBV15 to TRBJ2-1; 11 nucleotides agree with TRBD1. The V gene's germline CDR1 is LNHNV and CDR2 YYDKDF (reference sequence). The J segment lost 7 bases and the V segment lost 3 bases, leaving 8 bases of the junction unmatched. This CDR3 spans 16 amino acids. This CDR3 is CATSSLDRGRMNEQFF. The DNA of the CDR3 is TGTGCCACCAGCAGCCTGGACAGGGGGCGCATGAATGAGCAGTTCTTC. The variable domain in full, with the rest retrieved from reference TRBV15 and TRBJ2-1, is DAMVIQNPRYQVTQFGKPVTLSCSQTLNHNVMYWYQQKSSQAPKLLFHYYDKDFNNEADTPDNFQSRRPNTSFCFLDIRSPGLGDTAMYLCATSSLDRGRMNEQFFGPGTRLTVL.

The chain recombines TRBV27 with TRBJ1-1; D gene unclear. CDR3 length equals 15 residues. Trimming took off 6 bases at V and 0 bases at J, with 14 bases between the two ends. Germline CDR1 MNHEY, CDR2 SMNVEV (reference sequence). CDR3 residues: CASRFIFRLNTEAFF. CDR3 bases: TGTGCCAGCAGATTTATCTTCAGATTGAACACTGAAGCTTTCTTT.

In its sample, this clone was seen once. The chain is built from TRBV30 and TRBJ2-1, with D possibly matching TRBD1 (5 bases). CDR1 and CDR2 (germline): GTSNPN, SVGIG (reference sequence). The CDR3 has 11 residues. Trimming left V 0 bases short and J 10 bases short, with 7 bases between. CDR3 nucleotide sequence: TGTGCCTGGAGTGTACAGGTAGAGCAGTTCTTC. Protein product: CAWSVQVEQFF.

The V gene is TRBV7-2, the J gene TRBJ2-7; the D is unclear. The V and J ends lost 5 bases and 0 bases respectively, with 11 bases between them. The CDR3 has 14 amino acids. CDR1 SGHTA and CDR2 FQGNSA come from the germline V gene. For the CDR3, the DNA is TGTGCCAGCAGCCCAACACCCAGCTCCTACGAGCAGTACTTC. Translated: CASSPTPSSYEQYF.

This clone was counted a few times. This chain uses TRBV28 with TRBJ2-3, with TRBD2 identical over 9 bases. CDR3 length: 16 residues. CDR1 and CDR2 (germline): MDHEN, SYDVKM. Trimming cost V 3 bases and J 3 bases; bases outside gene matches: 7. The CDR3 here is CASSFSLAGSTDTQYF. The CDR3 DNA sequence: TGTGCCAGCAGTTTTAGCCTAGCGGGATCTACAGATACGCAGTATTTT.

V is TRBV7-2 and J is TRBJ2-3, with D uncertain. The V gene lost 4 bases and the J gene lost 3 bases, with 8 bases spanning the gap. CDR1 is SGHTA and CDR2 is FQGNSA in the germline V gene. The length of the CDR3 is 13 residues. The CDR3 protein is CASSSELTDTQYF. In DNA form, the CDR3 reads TGTGCCAGCAGCTCCGAACTAACAGATACGCAGTATTTT.

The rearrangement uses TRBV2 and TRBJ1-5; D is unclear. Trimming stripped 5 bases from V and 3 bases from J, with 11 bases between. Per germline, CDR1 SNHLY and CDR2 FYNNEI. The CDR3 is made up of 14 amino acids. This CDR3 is CASSFPGINQPQHF. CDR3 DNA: TGTGCCAGCAGTTTCCCAGGCATCAATCAGCCCCAGCATTTT.

CDR3 in DNA: TGTGCCTGGAGTCCTAGGACAGGGCGGACTGAAGCTTTCTTT. This translates into CAWSPRTGRTEAFF. The chain recombines TRBV30 with TRBJ1-1; 8 nucleotides match TRBD1. This CDR3 is built from 14 residues. Germline V CDR1 and CDR2: GTSNPN, SVGIG (reference sequence). V shed 2 bases, J shed 5 bases, and the junction held 7 bases outside the gene matches.

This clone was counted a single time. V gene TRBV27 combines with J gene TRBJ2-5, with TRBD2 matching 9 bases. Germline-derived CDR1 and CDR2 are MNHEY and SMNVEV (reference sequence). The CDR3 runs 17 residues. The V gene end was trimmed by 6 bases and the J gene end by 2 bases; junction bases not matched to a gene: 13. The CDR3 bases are TGTGCCAGCAGATACGCGGGGGCTAGCGGGGCTCAAGAGACCCAGTACTTC. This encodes CASRYAGASGAQETQYF.

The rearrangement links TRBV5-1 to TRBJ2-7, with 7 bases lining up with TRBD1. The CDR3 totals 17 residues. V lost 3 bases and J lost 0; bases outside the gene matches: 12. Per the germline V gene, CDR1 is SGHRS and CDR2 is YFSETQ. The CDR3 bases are TGCGCCAGCAGCTCAATGAAGACAGGGATTAACTCCTACGAGCAGTACTTC. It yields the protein CASSSMKTGINSYEQYF.

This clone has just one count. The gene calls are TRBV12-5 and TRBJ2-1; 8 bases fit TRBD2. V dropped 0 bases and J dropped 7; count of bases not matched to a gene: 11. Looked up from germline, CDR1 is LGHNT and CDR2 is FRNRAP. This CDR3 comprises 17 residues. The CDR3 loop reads CASGLVLGLARGNEQFF. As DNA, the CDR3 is TGTGCTAGTGGTTTGGTACTCGGACTAGCTCGGGGTAATGAGCAGTTCTTC.

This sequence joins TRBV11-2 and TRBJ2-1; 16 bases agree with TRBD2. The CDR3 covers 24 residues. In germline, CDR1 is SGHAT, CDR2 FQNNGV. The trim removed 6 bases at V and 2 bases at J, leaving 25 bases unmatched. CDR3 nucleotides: TGTGCCAGCAGTCATCCGGGACAGGGGGCCCCTGCGGGACTAGCGGGAGGGCCCTACAATGAGCAGTTCTTC. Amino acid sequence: CASSHPGQGAPAGLAGGPYNEQFF. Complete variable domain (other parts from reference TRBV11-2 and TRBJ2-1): EAGVAQSPRYKIIEKRQSVAFWCNPISGHATLYWYQQILGQGPKLLIQFQNNGVVDDSQLPKDRFSAERLKGVDSTLKIQPAKLEDSAVYLCASSHPGQGAPAGLAGGPYNEQFFGPGTRLTVL.

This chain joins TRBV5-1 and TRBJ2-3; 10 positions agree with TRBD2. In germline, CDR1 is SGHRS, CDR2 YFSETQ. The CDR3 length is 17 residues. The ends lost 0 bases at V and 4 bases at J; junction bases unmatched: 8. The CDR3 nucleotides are TGCGCCAGCAGCTTGGGGCTAGCGGGAGCAGGCCCAGATACGCAGTATTTT. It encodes CASSLGLAGAGPDTQYF.

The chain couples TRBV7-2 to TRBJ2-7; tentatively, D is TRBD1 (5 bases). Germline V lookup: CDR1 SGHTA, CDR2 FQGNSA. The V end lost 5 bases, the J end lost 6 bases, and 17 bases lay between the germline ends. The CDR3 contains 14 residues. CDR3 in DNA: TGTGCCAGCAGCCAACAGGCGGTTGGAACCGAGCAGTACTTC. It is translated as CASSQQAVGTEQYF.

The CDR3 nucleotides are TGTGCCAGTAGTATAGTCCTTATGAACACTGAAGCTTTCTTT. This gives the protein CASSIVLMNTEAFF. The chain carries TRBV19 and TRBJ1-1, with D uncertain. V lost 1 base and J 0 bases, leaving 6 bases between the germline ends. The germline gives CDR1 LNHDA, CDR2 SQIVND (reference sequence). This CDR3 has 14 amino acids.

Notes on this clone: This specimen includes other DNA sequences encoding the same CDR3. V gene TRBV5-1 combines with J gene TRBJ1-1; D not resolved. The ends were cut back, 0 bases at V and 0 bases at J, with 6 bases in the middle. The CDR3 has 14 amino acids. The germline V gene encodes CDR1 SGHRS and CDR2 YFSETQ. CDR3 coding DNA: TGCGCCAGCAGCTTGGGAGGTTTGAACACTGAAGCTTTCTTT. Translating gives CASSLGGLNTEAFF. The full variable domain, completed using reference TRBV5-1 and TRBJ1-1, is KAGVTQTPRYLIKTRGQQVTLSCSPISGHRSVSWYQQTPGQGLQFLFEYFSETQRNKGNFPGRFSGRQFSNSRSEMNVSTLELGDSALYLCASSLGGLNTEAFFGQGTRLTVV.

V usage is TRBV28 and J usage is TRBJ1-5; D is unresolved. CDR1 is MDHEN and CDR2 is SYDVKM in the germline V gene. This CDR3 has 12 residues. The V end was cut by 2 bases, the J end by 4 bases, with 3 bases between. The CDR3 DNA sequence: TGTGCCAGCAGTTTAACTAATCAGCCCCAGCATTTT. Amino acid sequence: CASSLTNQPQHF. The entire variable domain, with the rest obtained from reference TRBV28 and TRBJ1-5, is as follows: DVKVTQSSRYLVKRTGEKVFLECVQDMDHENMFWYRQDPGLGLRLIYFSYDVKMKEKGDIPEGYSVSREKKERFSLILESASTNQTSMYLCASSLTNQPQHFGDGTRLSIL.

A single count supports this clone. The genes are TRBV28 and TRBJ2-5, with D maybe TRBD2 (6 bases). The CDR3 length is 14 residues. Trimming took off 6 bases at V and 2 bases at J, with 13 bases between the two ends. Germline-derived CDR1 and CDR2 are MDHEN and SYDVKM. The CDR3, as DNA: TGTGCCAGCAGGGGGAGCGGGTTTCAAGAGACCCAGTACTTC. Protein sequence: CASRGSGFQETQYF.

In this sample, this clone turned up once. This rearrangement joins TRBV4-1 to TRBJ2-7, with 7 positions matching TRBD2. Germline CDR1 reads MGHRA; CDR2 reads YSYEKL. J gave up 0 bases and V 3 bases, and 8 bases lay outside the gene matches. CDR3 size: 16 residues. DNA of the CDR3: TGCGCCAGCAGCCACCTCCTCGGGACTACCTCCTACGAGCAGTACTTC. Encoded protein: CASSHLLGTTSYEQYF.

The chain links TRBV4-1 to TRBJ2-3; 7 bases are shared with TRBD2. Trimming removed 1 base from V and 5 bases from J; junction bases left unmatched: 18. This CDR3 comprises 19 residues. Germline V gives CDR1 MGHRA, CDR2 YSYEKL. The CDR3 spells CASSQGVPRGAGREDTQYF. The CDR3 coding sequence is TGCGCCAGCAGCCAAGGGGTCCCACGAGGAGCGGGAAGGGAAGATACGCAGTATTTT.

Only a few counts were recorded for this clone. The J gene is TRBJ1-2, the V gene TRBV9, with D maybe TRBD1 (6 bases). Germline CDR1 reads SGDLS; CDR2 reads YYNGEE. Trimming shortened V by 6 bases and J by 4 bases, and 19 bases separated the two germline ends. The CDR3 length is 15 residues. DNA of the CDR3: TGTGCCAGCACGGACAGACCCTCTGGCTCCTATGGCTACACCTTC. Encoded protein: CASTDRPSGSYGYTF.

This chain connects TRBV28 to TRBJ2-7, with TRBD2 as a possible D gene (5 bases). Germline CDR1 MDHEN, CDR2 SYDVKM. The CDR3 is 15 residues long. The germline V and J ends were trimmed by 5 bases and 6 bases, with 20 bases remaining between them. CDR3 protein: CASSTGIGPIGEQYF. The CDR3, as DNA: TGTGCCAGCAGTACCGGGATCGGCCCAATCGGCGAGCAGTACTTC.

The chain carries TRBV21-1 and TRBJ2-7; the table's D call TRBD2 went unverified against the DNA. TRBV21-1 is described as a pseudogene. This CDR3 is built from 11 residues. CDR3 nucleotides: TGTGCCAGCGCTAGCTCCTACGAGCAGTACTTC. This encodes CASASSYEQYF.

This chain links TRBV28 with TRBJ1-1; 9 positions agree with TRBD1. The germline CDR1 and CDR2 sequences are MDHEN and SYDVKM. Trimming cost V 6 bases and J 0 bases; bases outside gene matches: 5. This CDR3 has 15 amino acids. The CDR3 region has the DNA TGTGCCAGCAGATCCTACAGGGGGCTGAACACTGAAGCTTTCTTT. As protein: CASRSYRGLNTEAFF.